This TCR beta chain is from a study of blood T cell repertoires in COVID-19. For the study at large: Acute and convalescent COVID-19 samples came from the United States, Italy and Spain. PBMCs, B-cell-depleted T cells, or T cells provided the cDNA or gDNA that made up the material.

In germline, CDR1 is ENHRY, CDR2 SYGVKD. The CDR3 is 17 amino acids. Losses at the gene ends were 4 bases for V and 0 bases for J; bases not matched to a gene: 11. Original processing methods: Estimates of nucleated cell counts were drawn from the amplification of reference gene primers. Here immunoSEQ multiplex PCR was the method, and the copy in TCRdb shows in-frame clones only, minus some. V, J and clone size derive from that table, while D and trimming were established from the DNA sequence. The sample yields around 70,000 clones, 79% seen once. There are a few counts of this clone. This clonotype originated in a man between 60 and 75 years old with active or convalescent COVID-19. The chain couples TRBV10-3 to TRBJ1-1, with 7 bases lining up with TRBD1. Material for sequencing was peripheral blood. The DNA for the CDR3 is TGTGCCATCAGTGGGCTAGGGACAGATCCGGTGAACACTGAAGCTTTCTTT. Its translation: CAISGLGTDPVNTEAFF.